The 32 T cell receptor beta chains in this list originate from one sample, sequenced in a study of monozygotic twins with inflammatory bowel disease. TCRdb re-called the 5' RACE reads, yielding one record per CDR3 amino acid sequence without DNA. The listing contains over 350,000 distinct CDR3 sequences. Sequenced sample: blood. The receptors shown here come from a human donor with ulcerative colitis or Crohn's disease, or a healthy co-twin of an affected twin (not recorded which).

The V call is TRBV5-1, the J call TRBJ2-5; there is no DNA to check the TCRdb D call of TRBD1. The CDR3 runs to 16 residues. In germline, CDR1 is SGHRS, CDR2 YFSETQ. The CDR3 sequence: CASSAWTGGTKETQYF.

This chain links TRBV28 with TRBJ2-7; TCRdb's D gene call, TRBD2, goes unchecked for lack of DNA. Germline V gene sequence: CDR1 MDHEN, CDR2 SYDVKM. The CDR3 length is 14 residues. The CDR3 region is CASSLGLATHEQYF.

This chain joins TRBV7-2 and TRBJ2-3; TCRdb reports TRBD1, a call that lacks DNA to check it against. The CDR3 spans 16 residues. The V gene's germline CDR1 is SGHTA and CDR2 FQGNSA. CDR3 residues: CASSPRRTGSTDTQYF.

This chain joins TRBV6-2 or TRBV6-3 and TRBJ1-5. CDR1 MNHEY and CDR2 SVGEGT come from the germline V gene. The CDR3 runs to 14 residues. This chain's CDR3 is CASSYGQINQPQHF.

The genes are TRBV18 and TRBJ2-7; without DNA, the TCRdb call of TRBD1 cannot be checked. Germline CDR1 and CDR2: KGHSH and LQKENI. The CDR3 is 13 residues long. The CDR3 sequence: CASSLSGTQEQYF.

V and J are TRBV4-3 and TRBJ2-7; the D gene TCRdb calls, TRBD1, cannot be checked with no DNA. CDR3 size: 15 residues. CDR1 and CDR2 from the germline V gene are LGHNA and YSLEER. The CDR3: CASSQEKGGPYEQYF.

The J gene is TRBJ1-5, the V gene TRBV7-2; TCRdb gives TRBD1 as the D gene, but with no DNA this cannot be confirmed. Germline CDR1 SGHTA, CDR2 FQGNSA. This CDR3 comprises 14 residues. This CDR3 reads CASSQGRYKQPQHF.

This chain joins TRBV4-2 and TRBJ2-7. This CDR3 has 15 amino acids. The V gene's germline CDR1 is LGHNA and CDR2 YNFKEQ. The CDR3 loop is CASSQGPRGSYEQYF.

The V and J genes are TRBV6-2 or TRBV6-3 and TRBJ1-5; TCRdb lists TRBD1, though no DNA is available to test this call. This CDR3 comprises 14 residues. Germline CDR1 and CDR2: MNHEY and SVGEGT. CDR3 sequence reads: CASSYVDSLEPQHF.

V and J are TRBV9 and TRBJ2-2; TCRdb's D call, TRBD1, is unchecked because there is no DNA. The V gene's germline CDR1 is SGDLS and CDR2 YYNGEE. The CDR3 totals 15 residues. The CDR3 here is CASSVGQGGPGELFF. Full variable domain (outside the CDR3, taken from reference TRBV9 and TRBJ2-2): DSGVTQTPKHLITATGQRVTLRCSPRSGDLSVYWYQQSLDQGLQFLIQYYNGEERAKGNILERFSAQQFPDLHSELNLSSLELGDSALYFCASSVGQGGPGELFFGEGSRLTVL.

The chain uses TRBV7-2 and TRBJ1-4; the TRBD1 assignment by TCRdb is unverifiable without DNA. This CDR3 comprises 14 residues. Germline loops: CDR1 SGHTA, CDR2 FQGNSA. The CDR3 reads CASSPEGDSEKLFF. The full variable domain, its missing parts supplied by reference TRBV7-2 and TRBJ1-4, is GAGVSQSPSNKVTEKGKDVELRCDPISGHTALYWYRQSLGQGLEFLIYFQGNSAPDKSGLPSDRFSAERTGGSVSTLTIQRTQQEDSAVYLCASSPEGDSEKLFFGSGTQLSVL.

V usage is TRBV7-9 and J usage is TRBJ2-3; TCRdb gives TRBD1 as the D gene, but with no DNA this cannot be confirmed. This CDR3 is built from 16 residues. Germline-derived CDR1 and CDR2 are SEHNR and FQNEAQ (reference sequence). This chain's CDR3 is CASSSGQGNPSLNRYF.

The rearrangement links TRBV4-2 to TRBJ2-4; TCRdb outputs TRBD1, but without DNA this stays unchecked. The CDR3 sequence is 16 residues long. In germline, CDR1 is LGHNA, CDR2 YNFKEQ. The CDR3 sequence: CASSQGEGVAKNMQYF.

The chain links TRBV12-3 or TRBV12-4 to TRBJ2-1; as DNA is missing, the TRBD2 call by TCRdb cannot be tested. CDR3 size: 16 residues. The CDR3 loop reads CASSPTGSGVYNEQFF.

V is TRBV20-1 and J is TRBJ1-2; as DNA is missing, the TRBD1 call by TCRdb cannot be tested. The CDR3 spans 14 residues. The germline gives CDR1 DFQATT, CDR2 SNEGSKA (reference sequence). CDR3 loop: CSARVWTGGSGYTF.

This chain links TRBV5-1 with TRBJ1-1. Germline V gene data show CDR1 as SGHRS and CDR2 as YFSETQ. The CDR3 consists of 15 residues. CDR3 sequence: CASSLARPMNTEAFF.

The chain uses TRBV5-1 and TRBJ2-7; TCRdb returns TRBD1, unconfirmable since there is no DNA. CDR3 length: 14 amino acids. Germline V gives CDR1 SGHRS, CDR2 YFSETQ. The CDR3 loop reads CASARGQPGDEQYF. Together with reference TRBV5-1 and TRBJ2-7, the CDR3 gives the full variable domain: KAGVTQTPRYLIKTRGQQVTLSCSPISGHRSVSWYQQTPGQGLQFLFEYFSETQRNKGNFPGRFSGRQFSNSRSEMNVSTLELGDSALYLCASARGQPGDEQYFGPGTRLTVT.

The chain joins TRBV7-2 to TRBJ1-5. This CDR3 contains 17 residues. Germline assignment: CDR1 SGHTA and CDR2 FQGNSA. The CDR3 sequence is CATSLLVTAYSNQPQHF.

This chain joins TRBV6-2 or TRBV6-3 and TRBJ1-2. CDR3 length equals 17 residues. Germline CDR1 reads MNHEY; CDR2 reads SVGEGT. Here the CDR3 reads CASSYMLTRHQDYGYTF.

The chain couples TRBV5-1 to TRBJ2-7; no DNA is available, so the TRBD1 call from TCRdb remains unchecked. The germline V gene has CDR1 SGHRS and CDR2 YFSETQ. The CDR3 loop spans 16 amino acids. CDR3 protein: CASSLLSGTSSYEQYF.

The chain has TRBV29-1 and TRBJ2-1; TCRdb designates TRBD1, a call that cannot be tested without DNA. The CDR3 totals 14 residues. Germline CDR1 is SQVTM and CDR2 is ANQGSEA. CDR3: CSVAGGASYNEQFF.

CDR3 sequence: CASSSRQGSNTF. The chain carries TRBV5-1 and TRBJ1-2; there is no DNA to check the TCRdb D call of TRBD1. The CDR3 has 12 amino acids. Germline V gene sequence: CDR1 SGHRS, CDR2 YFSETQ. The full variable domain, rest sourced from reference TRBV5-1 and TRBJ1-2, is KAGVTQTPRYLIKTRGQQVTLSCSPISGHRSVSWYQQTPGQGLQFLFEYFSETQRNKGNFPGRFSGRQFSNSRSEMNVSTLELGDSALYLCASSSRQGSNTFGSGTRLTVV.

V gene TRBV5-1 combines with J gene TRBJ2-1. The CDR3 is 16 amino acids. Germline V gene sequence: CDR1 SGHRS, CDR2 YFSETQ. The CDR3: CASSSDSRVHYNEQFF.

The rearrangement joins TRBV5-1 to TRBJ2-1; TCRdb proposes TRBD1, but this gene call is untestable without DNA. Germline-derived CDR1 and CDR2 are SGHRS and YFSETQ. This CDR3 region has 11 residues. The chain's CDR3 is CASSLSGGWFF.

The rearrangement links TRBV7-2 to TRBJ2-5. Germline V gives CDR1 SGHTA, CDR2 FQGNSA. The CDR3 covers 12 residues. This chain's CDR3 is CASSKYQETQYF.

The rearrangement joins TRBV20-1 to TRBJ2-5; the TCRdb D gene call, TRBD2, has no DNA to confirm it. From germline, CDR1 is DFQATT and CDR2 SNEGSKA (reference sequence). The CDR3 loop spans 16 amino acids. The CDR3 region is CSARPGGAGLGETQYF.

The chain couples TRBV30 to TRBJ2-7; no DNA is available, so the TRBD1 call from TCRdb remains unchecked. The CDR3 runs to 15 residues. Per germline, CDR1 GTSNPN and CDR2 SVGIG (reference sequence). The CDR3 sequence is CAWINIGRGTGEQYF.

This chain's CDR3 is CARRPGAYEQYF. The V and J genes are TRBV7-9 and TRBJ2-7. CDR1 is SEHNR, CDR2 FQNEAQ, per germline (reference sequence). This CDR3 region has 12 residues.

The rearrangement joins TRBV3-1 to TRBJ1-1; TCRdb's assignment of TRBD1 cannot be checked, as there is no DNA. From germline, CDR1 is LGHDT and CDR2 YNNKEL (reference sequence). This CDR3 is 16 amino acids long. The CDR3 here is CASSPWDRGWPNEAFF.

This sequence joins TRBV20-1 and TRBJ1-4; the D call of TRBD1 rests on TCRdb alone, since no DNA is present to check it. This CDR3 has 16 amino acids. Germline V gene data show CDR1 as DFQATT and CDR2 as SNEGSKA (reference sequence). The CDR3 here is CSAGDRSTSPIEKLFF.

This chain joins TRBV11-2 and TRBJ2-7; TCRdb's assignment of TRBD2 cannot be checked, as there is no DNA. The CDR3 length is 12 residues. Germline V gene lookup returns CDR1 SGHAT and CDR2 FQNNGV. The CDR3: CASSSPPYEQYF.

The CDR3 loop reads CASSSSPRTQYF. This rearrangement joins TRBV6-2 or TRBV6-3 to TRBJ2-5; TCRdb designates TRBD2, a call that cannot be tested without DNA. The CDR3 has 12 amino acids. Germline CDR1 and CDR2: MNHEY and SVGEGT.